These 32 T cell receptor beta chains came from one sample sequenced in a study of cytomegalovirus exposure and HLA in healthy donors. PCR involved 60 Vbeta and 13 Jbeta primers. Repertoires were generated with immunoSEQ multiplex PCR, while TCRdb's copy carries only in-frame clones and drops some. The profile shows around 180,000 clones, around 82% of them singletons. The specimen was PBMCs. The receptors derive from a man between 18 and 29 years old in good health and CMV-seronegative.

The chain uses TRBV5-8 and TRBJ2-7; TRBD1 aligns across 10 bases. This CDR3 region has 15 residues. J was trimmed by 3 bases and V by 0 bases; bases with no gene match: 3. Germline CDR1 reads SGHTS; CDR2 reads YDEGEE. CDR3 protein: CASSLVTGGGYEQYF. The DNA of the CDR3 is TGTGCCAGCAGCTTGGTGACAGGGGGCGGCTACGAGCAGTACTTC.

The genes are TRBV19 and TRBJ1-5; 7 bases are shared with TRBD1. V trimming: 4 bases; J trimming: 5 bases; junction bases outside the gene matches: 8. This CDR3 spans 15 amino acids. Looked up from germline, CDR1 is LNHDA and CDR2 is SQIVND (reference sequence). This CDR3 reads CASSTKQGFHQPQHF. DNA of the CDR3: TGTGCCAGTAGTACAAAACAGGGGTTCCATCAGCCCCAGCATTTT.

V and J are TRBV27 and TRBJ2-7; maybe TRBD1 (6 bases). Germline V gene lookup returns CDR1 MNHEY and CDR2 SMNVEV (reference sequence). CDR3 length: 13 amino acids. V shed 8 bases and J shed 2 bases, with 13 bases lying between them. The CDR3 sequence is CASASGGTYEQYF. The CDR3, as DNA: TGTGCCAGCGCTTCTGGGGGCACCTACGAGCAGTACTTC.

This chain links TRBV4-1 with TRBJ2-5; 7 bases line up with TRBD1. CDR1 is MGHRA and CDR2 is YSYEKL in the germline V gene. The CDR3 is made up of 14 amino acids. With V trimmed by 5 bases and J by 1 base, 4 bases remained unmatched. CDR3 nucleotide sequence: TGCGCCAGCAGCGAGGGACAGAGCCAAGAGACCCAGTACTTC. Translated: CASSEGQSQETQYF.

The chain employs TRBV7-9 and TRBJ1-3, with 8 bases aligning to TRBD1. V dropped 1 base and J dropped 2; count of bases not matched to a gene: 4. This CDR3 is built from 16 residues. Germline CDR1 reads SEHNR; CDR2 reads FQNEAQ (reference sequence). CDR3 nucleotides: TGTGCCAGCAGCTTAGGGGACAGGTCGACTGGAAACACCATATATTTT. Translating gives CASSLGDRSTGNTIYF.

This rearrangement joins TRBV30 to TRBJ2-1; D is uncertain. CDR1 is GTSNPN, CDR2 SVGIG, per germline (reference sequence). The CDR3 loop spans 14 amino acids. The V end lost 2 bases, the J end lost 8 bases, and 16 bases lay between the germline ends. The CDR3 DNA follows: TGTGCCTGGAGTCCCGTTATGTCCCTCTATGAGCAGTTCTTC. Translating gives CAWSPVMSLYEQFF.

About this clone itself: Sequence at one end of the junction differs from germline and may be a read error. The genes are TRBV5-5 and TRBJ2-3; TRBD1 agrees at 11 bases. This CDR3 is 13 amino acids long. Per germline, CDR1 SGHKS and CDR2 YYEKEE (reference sequence). CDR3 nucleotides: TGTGCCAGCGGGGACAGGGGGAGGCCGGGTGGATTATTT. It specifies CASGDRGRPGGLF.

This clone was seen only a few times. The CDR3 sequence is CASSDAQGGADTQYF. For the CDR3, the DNA is TGTGCCAGCAGTGATGCCCAGGGAGGAGCAGATACGCAGTATTTT. The V and J genes are TRBV6-1 and TRBJ2-3; D may be TRBD2 (6 bases). Between the trimmed V and J ends, which lost 3 bases and 4 bases, there was a span of 14 bases. The CDR3 length is 15 residues. From germline, CDR1 is MNHNS and CDR2 SASEGT.

CDR3 DNA sequence: TGTGCCAGCAGCCACGGGACTAGCGGGAGTGTTGAGCAGTTCTTC. Translating gives CASSHGTSGSVEQFF. The rearrangement links TRBV11-1 to TRBJ2-1; 14 bases are a match to TRBD2. Trimming at V came to 5 bases and at J to 9 bases, leaving 6 bases not matched to a gene. The length of the CDR3 is 15 residues. CDR1 and CDR2 from the germline V gene are SGHAT and FQDESV (reference sequence).

The genes are TRBV5-6 and TRBJ2-7; TRBD2 is a possible D gene (5 bases). The CDR3 contains 14 residues. V was pared by 3 bases and J by 3 bases, with 13 bases between. The V gene's germline CDR1 is SGHDT and CDR2 YYEEEE. The CDR3 nucleotides are TGTGCCAGCAGCTCGGAAGGGAGAAGCTACGAGCAGTACTTC. Translation: CASSSEGRSYEQYF. The full variable domain, rest sourced from reference TRBV5-6 and TRBJ2-7, is DAGVTQSPTHLIKTRGQQVTLRCSPKSGHDTVSWYQQALGQGPQFIFQYYEEEERQRGNFPDRFSGHQFPNYSSELNVNALLLGDSALYLCASSSEGRSYEQYFGPGTRLTVT.

The gene calls are TRBV1 and TRBJ2-7; the table's D call TRBD2 went unverified against the DNA. TRBV1 is an annotated pseudogene. The CDR3 loop spans 17 amino acids. CDR3 bases: TGCACCAGCAGCCAAGATCCTGGGCGCGGGGGAGGGTACGAGCAGTACTTC. It codes for CTSSQDPGRGGGYEQYF.

This clone was counted only a few times. This rearrangement joins TRBV5-6 to TRBJ2-5, with 7 positions matching TRBD1. The CDR3 is made up of 17 amino acids. The V segment lost 3 bases and the J segment 2 bases; nucleotides outside the gene matches: 13. The germline CDR1 and CDR2 sequences are SGHDT and YYEEEE. CDR3 bases: TGTGCCAGCAGCTCCCCGACAGGGTGGATGGAGCAAGAGACCCAGTACTTC. Protein: CASSSPTGWMEQETQYF.

The rearrangement uses TRBV5-6 and TRBJ1-1; TRBD1 aligns across 8 bases. The V segment lost 1 base and the J segment 3 bases; nucleotides outside the gene matches: 8. The length of the CDR3 is 16 residues. Germline V lookup: CDR1 SGHDT, CDR2 YYEEEE. The CDR3 nucleotides are TGTGCCAGCAGCTTGTTCAGGGGGCATACGGACACTGAAGCTTTCTTT. Translating gives CASSLFRGHTDTEAFF.

V usage is TRBV18 and J usage is TRBJ2-3; 13 bases map to TRBD2. The CDR3 has 17 amino acids. The germline CDR1 and CDR2 sequences are KGHSH and LQKENI. Trimming took 3 bases from V and 0 from J; bases not matched to a gene: 3. In nucleotides, the CDR3 is TGTGCCAGCTCACCCCTGGGACTAGCGGGAAGCACAGATACGCAGTATTTT. As protein: CASSPLGLAGSTDTQYF.

This clone came up a few times. The chain combines TRBV10-3 with TRBJ2-5; TRBD2 matches at 7 bases. The CDR3 runs to 16 residues. Per the germline V gene, CDR1 is ENHRY and CDR2 is SYGVKD. J lost 5 bases, V lost 4 bases, and 13 bases had no gene match. In DNA form, the CDR3 reads TGTGCCATCAGTGCGATGGGAGGGGCAGGTTTGGAGACCCAGTACTTC. This gives the protein CAISAMGGAGLETQYF.

V usage is TRBV28 and J usage is TRBJ2-7, with TRBD1 matching over 12 bases. The junction had 1 base not matched to a gene; V was cut back by 2 bases and J by 8 bases. Germline loops: CDR1 MDHEN, CDR2 SYDVKM. The CDR3 length is 13 residues. The CDR3 nucleotides are TGTGCCAGCAGTTTAGGGACAGGGGGCAAGCAGTACTTC. Its protein is CASSLGTGGKQYF.

The chain employs TRBV9 and TRBJ1-2, with D perhaps TRBD1 (5 bases). The CDR3 covers 15 residues. The V and J ends lost 3 bases and 0 bases respectively, with 12 bases between them. Germline V gene sequence: CDR1 SGDLS, CDR2 YYNGEE. The CDR3 region is CASSAGGAANYGYTF. CDR3 bases: TGTGCCAGCAGCGCCGGGGGAGCGGCTAACTATGGCTACACCTTC.

V usage is TRBV27 and J usage is TRBJ2-1, with 7 nucleotides matching TRBD1. The CDR3 runs to 16 residues. Germline V gene sequence: CDR1 MNHEY, CDR2 SMNVEV (reference sequence). After removal of 7 bases from V and 6 bases from J, the junction contained 15 bases not matched to a gene. The CDR3 here is CASNLLTGLRGNEQFF. The CDR3 bases are TGTGCCAGCAACCTCTTGACAGGGCTACGGGGCAATGAGCAGTTCTTC.

J is TRBJ2-5 and V is TRBV28; D unresolved. The germline V gene encodes CDR1 MDHEN and CDR2 SYDVKM. V lost 7 bases to trimming and J lost 7 bases, with 16 bases between them. The CDR3 is 13 residues long. CDR3: CASTIVNPGTQYF. The CDR3 DNA sequence: TGTGCCAGCACTATAGTCAATCCCGGGACCCAGTACTTC.

The genes are TRBV5-8 and TRBJ2-3, with 13 bases identical to TRBD2. Germline V CDR1 and CDR2: SGHTS, YDEGEE. This CDR3 has 19 residues. V shed 0 bases and J 3 bases; nucleotides not matched to a gene: 10. CDR3 nucleotides: TGTGCCAGCAGCTTGGGATCCGGACTAGCGGGAGTTCGAACAGATACGCAGTATTTT. Translation: CASSLGSGLAGVRTDTQYF.

The chain is built from TRBV11-2 and TRBJ2-5; 12 bases are shared with TRBD2. The CDR3 spans 17 residues. The V gene end was trimmed by 1 base and the J gene end by 5 bases; junction bases not matched to a gene: 8. Germline loops: CDR1 SGHAT, CDR2 FQNNGV. The CDR3 nucleotides read TGTGCCAGCAGCTTAGGTCTAGCGGGGGGGCCGGGGGAGACCCAGTACTTC. Translated, it gives CASSLGLAGGPGETQYF.

The chain recombines TRBV7-2 with TRBJ2-3; 7 nucleotides match TRBD2. Germline values: CDR1 SGHTA, CDR2 FQGNSA. The V gene end was trimmed by 2 bases and the J gene end by 1 base; junction bases not matched to a gene: 9. The CDR3 sequence is 17 residues long. CDR3 in amino acids: CASSLIRWGGGTDTQYF. CDR3 sequence (DNA): TGTGCCAGCAGCTTAATCAGGTGGGGAGGGGGCACAGATACGCAGTATTTT.

This clone was observed once. The chain has TRBV7-6 and TRBJ1-6, with TRBD1 matching over 8 bases. This CDR3 region has 17 residues. J lost 9 bases, V lost 1 base, and 11 bases had no gene match. From germline, CDR1 is SGHVS and CDR2 FNYEAQ. DNA for the CDR3: TGTGCCAGCAGCTTAGACGGGGCAGGGACAGGATTTTCACCCCTCCACTTT. Translated, it gives CASSLDGAGTGFSPLHF.

The chain has TRBV19 and TRBJ2-5; the D gene is possibly TRBD2 (6 bases). Deletions cut 8 bases from V and 5 bases from J, with 9 bases between. The CDR3 is 11 amino acids. Germline CDR1 and CDR2: LNHDA and SQIVND (reference sequence). The DNA of the CDR3 is TGTGCCAGTGGAGGGGTGGAGACCCAGTACTTC. Residues: CASGGVETQYF.

The J gene is TRBJ2-7, the V gene TRBV27; 9 bases line up with TRBD1. This CDR3 region has 14 residues. Germline CDR1 is MNHEY and CDR2 is SMNVEV (reference sequence). V gave up 5 bases and J gave up 3 bases; unmatched junction bases: 5. Here the CDR3 DNA reads TGTGCCAGCAGTGTGGGACAGGGCTACTACGAGCAGTACTTC. This sequence encodes CASSVGQGYYEQYF.

This clone occurred once. The chain recombines TRBV4-1 with TRBJ1-5; TRBD1 matches 9 bases. The germline CDR1 and CDR2 sequences are MGHRA and YSYEKL. The CDR3 extends over 17 amino acids. The V and J ends lost 1 base and 6 bases, in that order; junction bases with no gene match: 10. The CDR3 protein is CASSQVGTGRGGQPQHF. The DNA of the CDR3 is TGCGCCAGCAGCCAAGTAGGGACAGGGAGGGGAGGTCAGCCCCAGCATTTT.

The chain recombines TRBV5-1 with TRBJ2-3, with 9 bases matching TRBD1. There are 14 residues in the CDR3. Germline V gives CDR1 SGHRS, CDR2 YFSETQ. V was clipped by 4 bases and J by 4 bases; unmatched bases: 4. Here the CDR3 DNA reads TGCGCCAGCAGCCTGAGGACAGGGGCAGATACGCAGTATTTT. Residues: CASSLRTGADTQYF.

The chain uses TRBV9 and TRBJ2-7; TRBD2 might be the D (6 bases). V was cut by 1 base and J by 5 bases, with 16 bases left in between. Per the germline V gene, CDR1 is SGDLS and CDR2 is YYNGEE. The CDR3 contains 15 residues. CDR3 nucleotide sequence: TGTGCCAGCAGCGTAAGTTTAGCGGTTTCCGACGAGCAGTACTTC. It is translated as CASSVSLAVSDEQYF.

The chain recombines TRBV2 with TRBJ1-1; TRBD1 matches 7 bases. Losses at the gene ends were 6 bases for V and 0 bases for J; bases not matched to a gene: 4. CDR1 and CDR2 (germline): SNHLY, FYNNEI. There are 14 residues in the CDR3. The CDR3 sequence: CASRSGTVNTEAFF. The CDR3 DNA is TGTGCCAGCAGATCCGGGACAGTGAACACTGAAGCTTTCTTT.

V usage is TRBV29-1 and J usage is TRBJ1-1, with 9 bases lining up with TRBD1. V was pared by 4 bases and J by 0 bases, with 3 bases of the junction left unmatched. Germline values: CDR1 SQVTM, CDR2 ANQGSEA. The CDR3 has 14 amino acids. CDR3 sequence reads: CSVGGQGMNTEAFF. The CDR3 region has the DNA TGCAGCGTTGGAGGACAGGGGATGAACACTGAAGCTTTCTTT.

The CDR3 nucleotides are TGTGCCAGCAGTCCTACAGGGTTTTCGTACGAGCAGTACTTC. This codes for CASSPTGFSYEQYF. The chain employs TRBV6-5 and TRBJ2-7; possible D gene TRBD1, 6 bases. Germline values: CDR1 MNHEY, CDR2 SVGAGI. CDR3 length: 14 residues. Trimming stripped 5 bases from V and 4 bases from J, with 15 bases between.

V and J are TRBV4-1 and TRBJ2-7; 9 bases match TRBD2. CDR1 MGHRA and CDR2 YSYEKL come from the germline V gene. V was pared by 3 bases and J by 2 bases, with 5 bases of the junction left unmatched. The CDR3 has 15 amino acids. CDR3 in amino acids: CASSHTTSGPYEQYF. The CDR3 DNA sequence: TGCGCCAGCAGCCACACGACTAGCGGACCCTACGAGCAGTACTTC.